The TCR beta chain described here comes from a study of T cell responses to AZD1222 COVID-19 vaccine. Libraries were prepared by immunoSEQ multiplex PCR; TCRdb keeps only in-frame clonotypes and omits some of them. The data contain 95,000 to 150,000 clones, 80% to 90% of them singletons. Study-wide points: Unmutated regions of variants are reportedly targeted by nearly half of spike-specific TCRs. None of the repertoires were sampled until the peak T cell response had passed.

CDR1 and CDR2 from the germline V gene are MNHEY and SVGEGT. Trimming cost V 3 bases and J 7 bases, with 6 bases left between them. The CDR3 spans 12 residues. For this clone: Its target is not known.

The sequence derives from an adult in good health. This material consisted of peripheral blood, taken on day 0 of AZD1222 vaccination. This chain uses TRBV6-2 or TRBV6-3 with TRBJ2-2; weak D call: TRBD2 (5 bases). The CDR3 reads CASSYGSGELFF. CDR3 coding DNA: TGTGCCAGCAGTTATGGGAGCGGGGAGCTGTTTTTT.